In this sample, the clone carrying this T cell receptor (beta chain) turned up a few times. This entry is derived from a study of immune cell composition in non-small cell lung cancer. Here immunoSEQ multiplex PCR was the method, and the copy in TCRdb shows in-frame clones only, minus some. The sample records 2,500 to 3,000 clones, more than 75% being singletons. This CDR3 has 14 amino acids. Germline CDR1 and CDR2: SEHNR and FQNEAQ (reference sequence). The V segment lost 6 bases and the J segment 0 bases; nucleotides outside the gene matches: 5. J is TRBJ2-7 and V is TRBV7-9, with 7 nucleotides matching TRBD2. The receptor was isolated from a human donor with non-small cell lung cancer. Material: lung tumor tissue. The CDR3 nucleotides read TGTGCCAGCAGAGCATCGGGGGGCTCCTACGAGCAGTACTTC. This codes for CASRASGGSYEQYF.